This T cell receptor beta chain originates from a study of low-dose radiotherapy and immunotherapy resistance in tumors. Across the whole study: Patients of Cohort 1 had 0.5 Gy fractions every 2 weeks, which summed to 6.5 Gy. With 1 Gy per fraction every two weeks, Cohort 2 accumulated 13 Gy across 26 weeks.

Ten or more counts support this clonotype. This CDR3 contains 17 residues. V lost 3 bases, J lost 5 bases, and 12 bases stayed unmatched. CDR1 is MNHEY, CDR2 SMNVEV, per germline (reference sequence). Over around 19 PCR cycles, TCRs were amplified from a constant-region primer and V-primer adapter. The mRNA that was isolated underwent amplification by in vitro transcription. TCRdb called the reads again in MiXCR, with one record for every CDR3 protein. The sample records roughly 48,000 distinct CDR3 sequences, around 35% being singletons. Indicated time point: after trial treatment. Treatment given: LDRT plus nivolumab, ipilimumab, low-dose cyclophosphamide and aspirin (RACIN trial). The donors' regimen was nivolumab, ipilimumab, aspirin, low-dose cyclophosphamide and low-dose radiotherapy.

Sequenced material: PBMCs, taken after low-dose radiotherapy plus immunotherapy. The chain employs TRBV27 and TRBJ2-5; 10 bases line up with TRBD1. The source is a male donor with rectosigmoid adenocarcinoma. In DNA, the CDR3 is TGTGCCAGCAGTTTGCCTAGTCCGGGACAGGGGTCGGAGACCCAGTACTTC. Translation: CASSLPSPGQGSETQYF.